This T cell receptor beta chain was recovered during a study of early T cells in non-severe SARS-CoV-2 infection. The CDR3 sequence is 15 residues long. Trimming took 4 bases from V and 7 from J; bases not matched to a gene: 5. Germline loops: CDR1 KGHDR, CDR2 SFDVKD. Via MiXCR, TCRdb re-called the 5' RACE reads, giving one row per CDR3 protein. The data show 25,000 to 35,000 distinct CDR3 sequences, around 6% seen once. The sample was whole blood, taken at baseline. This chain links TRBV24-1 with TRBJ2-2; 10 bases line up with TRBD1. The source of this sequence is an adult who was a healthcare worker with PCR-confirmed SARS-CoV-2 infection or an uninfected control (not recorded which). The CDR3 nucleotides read TGTGCCACCAGTGACCCGGACAGGGGGAGCGGGGAGCTGTTTTTT. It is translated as CATSDPDRGSGELFF.